The 25 T cell receptor beta chains listed next were all sequenced from one sample in a study of cytomegalovirus exposure and HLA in healthy donors. Primers for the PCR totalled 60 Vbeta and 13 Jbeta. The data were produced by immunoSEQ multiplex PCR, yet TCRdb's version contains in-frame clones alone and is incomplete. The top ten clones hold about 5.2% of a sample with roughly 150,000 clones, roughly four fifths of them seen once. Sequencing was carried out using PBMCs. The receptors come from a young man in good health and CMV-seropositive.

The V and J genes are TRBV28 and TRBJ1-5; no definite D call. The germline V and J ends were trimmed by 1 base and 6 bases, with 10 bases remaining between them. Looked up from germline, CDR1 is MDHEN and CDR2 is SYDVKM. This CDR3 comprises 14 residues. The CDR3 loop is CASSLLAGSQPQHF. The CDR3 DNA follows: TGTGCCAGCAGTTTATTAGCGGGGAGTCAGCCCCAGCATTTT.

The chain links TRBV29-1 to TRBJ2-5; D perhaps matches TRBD2 (5 bases). With the DNA end fitting TRBJ2-7 better, the J assignment may be wrong. Germline-derived CDR1 and CDR2 are SQVTM and ANQGSEA. The length of the CDR3 is 14 residues. The CDR3 loop is CSVRGSATTYEQYF. The CDR3 region has the DNA TGCAGCGTCCGGGGTAGCGCGACAACCTACGAGCAGTACTTC.

The gene calls are TRBV19 and TRBJ2-3, with a possible D match to TRBD1 (6 bases). Germline CDR1 reads LNHDA; CDR2 reads SQIVND (reference sequence). This CDR3 has 15 residues. Trimming removed 10 bases at V and 4 bases at J, with 21 bases between. DNA for the CDR3: TGTGCCACCAACGTACAGGGTTTTAAGTCAGATACGCAGTATTTT. Residues: CATNVQGFKSDTQYF. Together with reference TRBV19 and TRBJ2-3, the CDR3 gives the full variable domain: DGGITQSPKYLFRKEGQNVTLSCEQNLNHDAMYWYRQDPGQGLRLIYYSQIVNDFQKGDIAEGYSVSREKKESFPLTVTSAQKNPTAFYLCATNVQGFKSDTQYFGPGTRLTVL.

This chain connects TRBV27 to TRBJ2-7; TRBD1 matches at 7 bases. V dropped 5 bases and J dropped 3; count of bases not matched to a gene: 4. This CDR3 spans 13 amino acids. Germline V gene lookup returns CDR1 MNHEY and CDR2 SMNVEV (reference sequence). The CDR3 protein is CASSNRGVYEQYF. In nucleotides, the CDR3 is TGTGCCAGCAGTAACAGGGGTGTCTACGAGCAGTACTTC.

This clone was recorded a few times. The genes are TRBV7-2 and TRBJ2-7, with 7 bases lining up with TRBD1. This CDR3 has 13 residues. Germline V gene sequence: CDR1 SGHTA, CDR2 FQGNSA. The ends lost 1 base at V and 3 bases at J; junction bases unmatched: 0. DNA for the CDR3: TGTGCCAGCAGCTTAGACAGGGGCTACGAGCAGTACTTC. This translates into CASSLDRGYEQYF.

V is TRBV25-1 and J is TRBJ1-1, with a tentative D call TRBD1 (6 bases). CDR1 MGHDK and CDR2 SYGVNS come from the germline V gene. Trimming shortened V by 4 bases and J by 1 base, and 16 bases separated the two germline ends. The CDR3 is made up of 16 amino acids. The CDR3 sequence is CASSADRSLTNTEAFF. The CDR3 DNA is TGTGCCAGCAGTGCAGACAGGAGCCTTACGAACACTGAAGCTTTCTTT. The full variable domain, completed using reference TRBV25-1 and TRBJ1-1, is EADIYQTPRYLVIGTGKKITLECSQTMGHDKMYWYQQDPGMELHLIHYSYGVNSTEKGDLSSESTVSRIRTEHFPLTLESARPSHTSQYLCASSADRSLTNTEAFFGQGTRLTVV.

The rearrangement joins TRBV4-1 to TRBJ2-5, with a tentative D call TRBD2 (6 bases). CDR1 is MGHRA, CDR2 YSYEKL, per germline. The CDR3 has 15 amino acids. The V end lost 2 bases, the J end lost 4 bases, and 14 bases lay between the germline ends. CDR3 DNA: TGCGCCAGCAGCCAACAGACTAGGTTGGGAGAGACCCAGTACTTC. Translation gives CASSQQTRLGETQYF.

The rearrangement links TRBV10-3 to TRBJ1-1; 7 nucleotides match TRBD1. J was trimmed by 1 base and V by 7 bases; bases with no gene match: 3. In germline, CDR1 is ENHRY, CDR2 SYGVKD. The CDR3 totals 13 residues. CDR3 sequence reads: CAINEGANTEAFF. The DNA of the CDR3 is TGTGCCATCAACGAGGGGGCGAACACTGAAGCTTTCTTT.

The rearrangement links TRBV13 to TRBJ2-5, with TRBD1 identical over 9 bases. Germline V lookup: CDR1 PRHDT, CDR2 FYEKMQ (reference sequence). Trimming removed 4 bases from V and 1 base from J; junction bases left unmatched: 10. The CDR3 extends over 17 amino acids. In DNA, the CDR3 is TGTGCCAGCAGCTCACCGGGACAGGGAGGGATCCAAGAGACCCAGTACTTC. It specifies CASSSPGQGGIQETQYF.

The chain is built from TRBV5-4 and TRBJ1-1, with 8 bases aligning to TRBD1. CDR3 size: 16 residues. The germline V gene has CDR1 SGHNT and CDR2 YYREEE (reference sequence). The V segment lost 1 base and the J segment 1 base; nucleotides outside the gene matches: 6. This chain's CDR3 is CASSLRTGFRNTEAFF. CDR3 DNA sequence: TGTGCCAGCAGCTTGCGGACAGGGTTCAGGAACACTGAAGCTTTCTTT.

The chain links TRBV2 to TRBJ2-7; 7 bases are a match to TRBD1. This CDR3 is 12 amino acids long. Germline V gene data show CDR1 as SNHLY and CDR2 as FYNNEI. V shed 10 bases and J 4 bases; nucleotides not matched to a gene: 7. The CDR3 region has the DNA TGTGCCACGAGCTACAGGGGATACGAGCAGTACTTC. Its protein product is CATSYRGYEQYF. Complete variable domain (other parts from reference TRBV2 and TRBJ2-7): EPEVTQTPSHQVTQMGQEVILRCVPISNHLYFYWYRQILGQKVEFLVSFYNNEISEKSEIFDDQFSVERPDGSNFTLKIRSTKLEDSAMYFCATSYRGYEQYFGPGTRLTVT.

Only one count was recorded for this clone. This rearrangement joins TRBV4-3 to TRBJ1-2; 9 bases map to TRBD1. This CDR3 contains 17 residues. Germline V gives CDR1 LGHNA, CDR2 YSLEER. V was clipped by 0 bases and J by 8 bases; unmatched bases: 13. The CDR3 region has the DNA TGCGCCAGCAGCCAAGATTTAGGGACAGGGATCTTTTGGGGCTACACCTTC. Its protein is CASSQDLGTGIFWGYTF.

The chain joins TRBV27 to TRBJ2-1, with D possibly matching TRBD1 (6 bases). V was trimmed by 5 bases and J by 4 bases, leaving 9 bases between them. There are 13 residues in the CDR3. CDR1 MNHEY and CDR2 SMNVEV come from the germline V gene (reference sequence). CDR3 amino acids: CASSHGTYNEQFF. DNA for the CDR3: TGTGCCAGCAGTCACGGGACATACAATGAGCAGTTCTTC.

V gene TRBV16 combines with J gene TRBJ1-5; D might be TRBD1 (5 bases). The ends were cut back, 1 base at V and 7 bases at J, with 11 bases in the middle. CDR1 and CDR2 from the germline V gene are KGHSY and FQNENV. The CDR3 length is 14 residues. The CDR3 sequence: CASSQWRGGQPQHF. Here the CDR3 DNA reads TGTGCCAGCAGCCAATGGAGGGGAGGACAGCCCCAGCATTTT.

The chain links TRBV20-1 to TRBJ1-1; no clear D. This CDR3 is 11 amino acids long. V lost 4 bases to trimming and J lost 6 bases, with 9 bases between them. Germline CDR1 and CDR2: DFQATT and SNEGSKA (reference sequence). In nucleotides, the CDR3 is TGCAGTGCTACCTTGCAGGCTGAAGCTTTCTTT. This encodes CSATLQAEAFF.

This chain joins TRBV7-8 and TRBJ1-5; no firm D call. The ends were cut back, 1 base at V and 0 bases at J, with 7 bases in the middle. Germline V gives CDR1 SGHVS, CDR2 FQNEAQ. This CDR3 spans 15 amino acids. The DNA for the CDR3 is TGTGCCAGCAGCTTAGGTCCGTATAGCAATCAGCCCCAGCATTTT. Its translation: CASSLGPYSNQPQHF.

The chain combines TRBV28 with TRBJ1-3, with D perhaps TRBD1 (6 bases). The CDR3 sequence is 18 residues long. Between the trimmed V and J ends, which lost 3 bases and 0 bases, there was a span of 18 bases. CDR1 and CDR2 from the germline V gene are MDHEN and SYDVKM. The CDR3 region has the DNA TGTGCCAGCAGTTTGTCGGGACAAGGGCATTACTCTGGAAACACCATATATTTT. Protein product: CASSLSGQGHYSGNTIYF.

This clone was counted once. V usage is TRBV6-6 and J usage is TRBJ1-2, with TRBD1 matching over 8 bases. CDR1 is MNHNY and CDR2 is SVGAGI in the germline V gene (reference sequence). This CDR3 comprises 14 residues. Trimming removed 6 bases from V and 2 bases from J; junction bases left unmatched: 5. The CDR3 sequence: CASRPGQVNYGYTF. The CDR3, as DNA: TGTGCCAGCAGGCCGGGACAGGTGAACTATGGCTACACCTTC.

J is TRBJ1-6 and V is TRBV25-1; 8 positions match TRBD1. V lost 4 bases, J lost 7 bases, and 3 bases stayed unmatched. Per germline, CDR1 MGHDK and CDR2 SYGVNS. The CDR3 totals 14 residues. The chain's CDR3 is CASSVTGENSPLHF. The CDR3, as DNA: TGTGCCAGCAGTGTGACAGGGGAGAATTCACCCCTCCACTTT.

The gene calls are TRBV28 and TRBJ1-2; a possible D gene is TRBD1 (5 bases). Trimming left V 3 bases short and J 9 bases short, with 11 bases between. Germline loops: CDR1 MDHEN, CDR2 SYDVKM. The CDR3 totals 12 residues. CDR3 in amino acids: CASSFSRVRYTF. The CDR3 nucleotides read TGTGCCAGCAGTTTCTCCAGGGTGCGCTACACCTTC.

The rearrangement joins TRBV7-2 to TRBJ2-1; D gene ambiguous. This CDR3 comprises 13 residues. Trimming shortened V by 5 bases and J by 10 bases, and 15 bases separated the two germline ends. The V gene's germline CDR1 is SGHTA and CDR2 FQGNSA. The CDR3 DNA reads as TGTGCCAGCAGCGCCGACTCGGCGAGAGAGCAGTTCTTC. Translation gives CASSADSAREQFF.

The chain employs TRBV28 and TRBJ2-3; 7 bases map to TRBD2. Trimming removed 6 bases from V and 2 bases from J; junction bases left unmatched: 5. The CDR3 runs to 14 residues. Germline CDR1 MDHEN, CDR2 SYDVKM. CDR3 protein: CASRPGGTTDTQYF. The CDR3 DNA is TGTGCCAGCAGGCCGGGGGGAACCACAGATACGCAGTATTTT.

The genes are TRBV7-9 and TRBJ2-5, with 7 bases identical to TRBD2. The J call may be incorrect, as the DNA end agrees better with TRBJ2-7. CDR3 length: 15 amino acids. The germline gives CDR1 SEHNR, CDR2 FQNEAQ (reference sequence). The CDR3 protein is CASSLVMGGAYEQYF. The CDR3 bases are TGTGCCAGCAGCTTAGTGATGGGGGGGGCCTACGAGCAGTACTTC.

The V gene is TRBV6-1, the J gene TRBJ1-1, with TRBD1 matching 7 bases. CDR3 length: 16 residues. V shed 4 bases and J 3 bases; nucleotides not matched to a gene: 11. Germline CDR1 MNHNS, CDR2 SASEGT. DNA for the CDR3: TGTGCCAGCAGTGCCCGACAGGGTGTTTTTGACACTGAAGCTTTCTTT. It yields the protein CASSARQGVFDTEAFF.

The chain recombines TRBV10-3 with TRBJ2-1; TRBD2 matches 8 bases. This CDR3 has 17 residues. CDR1 is ENHRY and CDR2 is SYGVKD in the germline V gene. Germline trimming cut 0 bases from V and 3 bases from J; bases unmatched to any gene: 7. CDR3 in DNA: TGTGCCATCAGTGAGTCGGGGGCGGGAGGCCGCTACAATGAGCAGTTCTTC. Protein sequence: CAISESGAGGRYNEQFF.